This entry concerns a single T cell receptor (beta chain). This clone was found a few times. It lacks a known antigen. Base-call qualities are not available, and no considerably larger clone is one nucleotide away. Trimming removed 7 bases from V and 2 bases from J, leaving 11 bases between the germline ends. Including the terminal cysteine and phenylalanine, the CDR3 comprises 12 residues. Kept here is only the CDR3 DNA, which spans 36 bases and is read in frame from base 1. CDR1 SQVTM and CDR2 ANQGSEA were looked up in the germline V gene. In the ViraFEST assay, PBMC were stimulated with viral peptide pools, and antigen-specific CD4+ T cell clonotypes were then identified by expansion using TCR sequencing. After less than 13 days of culture, CD4+ T cells were isolated with the EasySep CD4+ T cell isolation kit. Participants received two doses of either the BNT162b2 or the mRNA-1273 mRNA SARS-CoV-2 vaccine. Healthy vaccine recipients had no prior SARS-CoV-2 infection, confirmed by negative nucleocapsid antibodies before and after vaccination. Some 1.9 million PBMC per well were cultured with approximately 10 ug/ml peptides in IMDM containing roughly 5% human AB serum, approximately 10 IU/ml IL-2 and gentamicin. Half of the culture medium was replaced with fresh IL-2-containing medium on days 3 and 7. Unless noted otherwise, every peptide stimulation condition was cultured in triplicate wells. Using Ficoll-Paque Plus gradient centrifugation, PBMC were separated from whole blood and then either used fresh or cryopreserved at -140C. The overlapping peptide pools covered the spike proteins of SARS-CoV-2 as well as those of the common cold coronaviruses HCoV-NL63, HCoV-OC43 and HCoV-229E. The QIAamp micro DNA kit was used to extract genomic DNA from the cultured CD4+ T cells.

Libraries were prepared through the immunoSEQ multiplex PCR assay. DNA from the CD4+ T cells that had been cultured and isolated underwent TCR beta CDR3 sequencing. From the authors' description of their analysis: Non-productive TCR sequences were discarded, and reads were trimmed to the CDR3 region, with only CDR3s of 7 or more amino acids retained. Antigen-specific clonotypes were identified using the MANAFEST web app by comparison of expansion in peptide wells against reference cultures. To count as positive, a clone had to show expansion at FDR<0.05 compared with the reference and with all other wells, an odds ratio above 5, and a frequency above 0.1% in two replicate wells. A clonotype was defined as cross-reactive if the clonotype was significantly expanded both in SARS-CoV-2 spike wells and in at least one common cold coronavirus spike condition. Levenshtein distance calculated with the stringdist R package was used to assess CDR3 similarity, and unrooted trees were constructed with ape in R 3.6.1. The source is immuneACCESS, and TCRdb retained only in-frame sequences with V and J called. Part of the clones is not carried over; for the studies checked, unresolved V genes explain less than half of this, and the remainder is unexplained. V, J and clone size reflect that table, while D and trimming were determined from the DNA. This sample gives over 30,000 clones in total; almost 85% of them show up just once. About 1.6% of the sample comes from the top ten.

The sample comes from a study of vaccination effects on CD4 cells after COVID-19 (dated 2022 in TCRdb). Describing the broader study: Post-vaccine samples across the study were collected a median of 72 days after the second dose, with a range of 14 to 241. SARS-CoV-2 spike-specific CD4+ TCR repertoires were compared before and after mRNA vaccination in COVID-19 convalescent patients and in infection-naive vaccine recipients. A total of around eleven COVID-19 convalescent patients and a handful of SARS-CoV-2-naive healthy vaccine recipients were included in the full study. The Oncomine TCR Beta short-read assay on an Illumina iSeq 100 was used to sequence cultures from other donors in the study.

Beyond this particular receptor, the publication reports: Among healthy vaccine recipients, nearly all vaccine-induced clones were SARS-CoV-2 mono-reactive, and just 1 of 255 was cross-reactive with common cold coronaviruses. Both infection-induced and vaccine-induced clones contracted markedly at late post-vaccination timepoints, which is consistent with waning T cell responses. Limitations of the study were the small number of convalescent patients and the absence of early post-infection timepoints.

This sample comprised CD4+ T cells from PBMCs cultured with HCoV-NL63 spike peptides, obtained after COVID-19 vaccination. Read against the paper, the sample's cell subset or site label means: HCoV-NL63 spike overlapping peptide pool stimulation. The sequence is built from TRBV29-1 and TRBJ2-5; the D gene is perhaps TRBD2, from 5 matching bases. The clonotype comes from a human donor who received a COVID-19 vaccine. Some clones in this sample may be carry-over from other donors' samples. The DNA is as follows: TGCAGCGCCGTACTAGGACAAGAGACCCAGTACTTC. Its protein reads: CSAVLGQETQYF.